This T cell receptor beta chain stems from a study of blood T cells in healthy people across ages (dated by TCRdb to between 2014 and 2016). A note on the overall study: In model experiments, roughly one uniquely barcoded TCR beta cDNA molecule per two T cells was captured by template switching. Using deep sequencing normalized with unique cDNA molecular identifiers, the study measured how TCR beta repertoire diversity changes with age. Donors were grouped into four age groups: young (average roughly 16 years), middle-aged (39), aged (approximately 58) and long-lived (less than 85). Two additional independent replicas of 1 million unique cDNA reads from the same blood draw were analyzed for two donors (one aged 18 to 30 and one aged 80 or older). Study-wide findings and limitations: The long-lived group showed more naive CD4+ T cells, fewer expanded clones and increased TCR diversity than the aged group, suggesting age selection. A strong correlation was found between observed TCR beta diversity and the percentage of naive T cells measured by flow cytometry. Estimates of total diversity from one million sequenced T cells were regarded as lower bounds and underestimates. Because the CMV infection status of the donors was unknown, age-related changes in expanded clonotypes may potentially have been confounded. Observed TCR beta diversity per million T cells fell roughly linearly with age, and a significant reduction was already apparent by age around 36. Because profiling used bulk unsorted PBMCs, naive and antigen-experienced compartments could not be compared conclusively.

The library was built by means of 5' RACE. Instrument on record: Illumina HiSeq 2500. The second PCR ran for roughly 7 to 11 cycles and used a J-beta primer mix along with a sample-barcoded 5' primer. Each TCR beta cDNA molecule received a unique molecular identifier from a template-switch 5' adaptor carrying 12 random nucleotides. Each sample yielded at least 2.5 million CDR3-containing paired-end reads. The Mint cDNA synthesis kit, primed by a TRBC-specific oligonucleotide, was used to synthesize first-strand cDNA from all RNA. After uracil-DNA glycosylase treatment, a first 18-cycle PCR used universal primers M1SS and BC2_uni_R on all cDNA. The authors processed their data as follows. Each sample was normalized by randomly selecting 1 million high-quality reads, each carrying a distinct molecular identifier. Reads sharing molecular identifiers were discarded rather than binned into consensus sequences. MiTCR, set to a Q25 quality threshold and the strictest error-elimination algorithm, was used for CDR3 identification, clonotype clustering and error correction. A nonparametric unseen species model with Euler transformation was used to estimate a lower bound on total TCR beta diversity. Using fastp at Q25 and MiXCR, TCRdb reprocessed the public reads and kept productive beta chains. Merged by CDR3 protein, the rows form single entries marked with the most common genes and DNA. The V and J calls were determined by TCRdb, not by the authors. The sample data list hundreds of thousands of distinct CDR3 sequences, and 20% to 30% of these were observed just once. The ten largest clones represent roughly 9.4% of the sample.

This clonotype has a handful of counts. Its antigen is unknown. The record has no base qualities; no much larger clone is one base away. The germline V gene provides CDR1 SGHTA and CDR2 FQGTGA. The junction carries 12 bases between V and J, which are trimmed by 4 bases and 8 bases respectively. From the cysteine through the phenylalanine, the CDR3 covers 13 amino acids. Of all the DNA, just the CDR3 is kept, 39 bases in frame from base 1. Donors were 35 to 40 systemically healthy Caucasian individuals from Russia aged roughly 6 to 95 years. Approximately 9.7 milliliters of peripheral blood were drawn from each donor into EDTA-treated Vacutainer tubes. Ficoll-Paque density-gradient centrifugation was used to isolate PBMCs, with at least 6.5 million per sample. Total RNA, at least 6 micrograms per sample, was extracted from PBMCs with Trizol reagent. For every donor, flow cytometry on a PBMC aliquot measured the percentage of naive CD45RAhigh/CD27high T cells.

The same data also contributed to another study, on T cells of mothers and their children. The second study also describes: Nine systemically healthy Caucasian individuals served as donors, namely three mothers together with their six children. cDNA synthesis consumed the entire amount of extracted RNA, loaded at 1.5 ug RNA in each 15 ul reaction. In the second PCR, sample barcodes and 2-4 random nucleotides were introduced via the M1S primer. Over 9 million TCR beta CDR3 reads were obtained for each mother, and millions of reads were obtained for each child. In both related and unrelated pairs, thymic selection shapes the output of TCR recombination in a similar way, with inherited differences having only a minor effect. Normalized repertoire overlap was always slightly but never significantly higher in related than unrelated mother-child pairs. With a sensitivity of approximately 100 clones per million clonotypes, no persistent microchimeric T cell clones were detected. Deep NGS was used in the study to compare the TCR beta repertoires of mothers and children and to look for features that separate related mother-child pairs from unrelated individuals. The mean age was about 37 +/- 4 years for the mothers and about 10 +/- 4 years for the children. After adapters were ligated using NEBNext reagents, the libraries underwent 100+100 nt paired-end sequencing on an Illumina HiSeq 2000. To avoid cross-contamination, the mother libraries and the child libraries were prepared a month apart and sequenced in separate runs. For each donor, between 500,000 and 2,000,000 distinct TCR beta clonotypes were identified. Naive TCR beta clonotypes were estimated from low-frequency clonotypes matched to each donor's FACS-determined naive share, without sorting.

Recombination linked TRBV7-3 to TRBJ2-1; 6 matching bases give a weak D call of TRBD1. The material sequenced was blood. This TCR was sampled from a boy between 10 and 17 years old in good health. For the CDR3, the sequence is CASSSRGYDEQFF. The DNA sequence reads TGTGCCAGCAGCTCAAGGGGGTACGATGAGCAGTTCTTC.